What follows are 3 T cell receptor beta chains derived from one specimen sequenced in a study of blood T cell repertoires in COVID-19. Method: immunoSEQ multiplex PCR; TCRdb's copy keeps in-frame clones and lacks some. Of roughly 82,000 clones in the sample, around 82% were seen once. Sequenced material: peripheral blood. The source of these receptors is a man aged 55 to 70 with acute or convalescent COVID-19.

This clone has more than one count but fewer than ten. This rearrangement joins TRBV10-3 to TRBJ1-3, with TRBD1 as a possible D gene (6 bases). This CDR3 spans 15 amino acids. With 4 bases removed from V and 4 bases from J, the gap between germline ends came to 14 bases. CDR1 and CDR2 from the germline V gene are ENHRY and SYGVKD. The CDR3 sequence: CAISGRQDKGNTIYF. As DNA, the CDR3 is TGTGCCATCAGTGGACGACAGGACAAGGGAAACACCATATATTTT.

The chain has TRBV6-5 and TRBJ1-4; D remains ambiguous. The CDR3 spans 15 residues. Trimming stripped 4 bases from V and 4 bases from J, with 13 bases between. In germline, CDR1 is MNHEY, CDR2 SVGAGI. The CDR3 DNA reads as TGTGCCAGCAGTTTCATGTGGCGGAATAATGAAAAACTGTTTTTT. Translating it yields CASSFMWRNNEKLFF.

V usage is TRBV6-5 and J usage is TRBJ2-5; 9 nucleotides align to TRBD2. The ends lost 5 bases at V and 4 bases at J; junction bases unmatched: 8. Germline CDR1 reads MNHEY; CDR2 reads SVGAGI. This CDR3 spans 15 amino acids. In DNA, the CDR3 is TGTGCCAGCAGTAACCGAGCGGGGGGCGGAGAGACCCAGTACTTC. Translating gives CASSNRAGGGETQYF.